A selection of T cell receptor beta chains follows, all from one sample in a study of shared clonotypes between healthy human individuals. Profiled with immunoSEQ multiplex PCR; TCRdb holds only in-frame clones, not every one. The sample contains about 360,000 clones, less than 75% of which appear only once. Sequencing input: memory CD4+ T cells sorted from blood. All receptors come from a young man in good health. CDR3s include the opening cysteine and the closing phenylalanine or tryptophan. Each record gives: D gene, J gene, clone size, V gene, CDR3 length, CDR3 DNA, CDR3 protein. A D gene is named only where the DNA matches it firmly. Expanded clones are given a class, and other clones once, few, many or no size at all.

TRBD1 TRBJ1-2 - TRBV5-1 14 TGCGCCAGCACCCAACAGGGGGCGCGCTATGGCTACACCTTC CASTQQGARYGYTF
TRBD2 TRBJ2-2 few TRBV28 18 TGTGCCAGCAGTTTAGGGGATTGGGGACTACCGAACACCGGGGAGCTGTTTTTT CASSLGDWGLPNTGELFF
TRBD2 TRBJ2-1 - TRBV5-1 18 TGCGCCAGCAGCTTGGAACTAGCGGGCCTACGGGGGAACAATGAGCAGTTCTTC CASSLELAGLRGNNEQFF
- TRBJ1-5 - TRBV6-1 13 TGTGCCAGCAGTGAATCAGGCTTTCAGCCCCAGCATTTT CASSESGFQPQHF
- TRBJ2-6 - TRBV2 14 TGTGCCAGCAAGCAAGGTACTGGGGCCAACGTCCTGACTTTC CASKQGTGANVLTF
TRBD2 TRBJ2-1 - TRBV11-3 18 TGTGCCAGCAGCTTAATGTCCGGGACTAGCGGGGTATACAATGAGCAGTTCTTC CASSLMSGTSGVYNEQFF
- TRBJ1-5 - TRBV7-4 18 TGTGCCAGCAGCTTGGCTCGACAGGATCCCCATAGCAATCAGCCCCAGCATTTT CASSLARQDPHSNQPQHF
TRBD2 TRBJ2-7 - TRBV5-1 14 TGCGCCAGCCCCGGGGCGGGAGGGCCTGAGGAGCAGTACTTC CASPGAGGPEEQYF
- TRBJ2-5 - TRBV18 14 TGTGCCAGCTCACCATCAGGTTCGACGGAGACCCAGTACTTC CASSPSGSTETQYF
TRBD1 TRBJ2-5 - TRBV10-3 14 TGTGCCATCAGTGACAGGGGGCAGGGAGAGACCCAGTACTTC CAISDRGQGETQYF